The source of this TCR beta chain is a study of T cells in tuberculosis. The wider study: Blood was taken before or within 7 days of anti-tuberculosis therapy.

Time point denoted: new active TB diagnosis, blood taken before or within 7 days of starting treatment. Confirmation came from sputum smear and/or culture positivity for M. tuberculosis. Clones were read by immunoSEQ multiplex PCR, and TCRdb kept only the in-frame ones, dropping some. The profile shows about 35,000 clones, over 85% of them singletons. General study points: Using the GMM-specific repertoire gave approximately 89% accuracy versus 70% with motifs.

The CDR3 consists of 14 residues. Losses at the gene ends were 0 bases for V and 4 bases for J; bases not matched to a gene: 3. Germline lookup yields CDR1 SGHTS and CDR2 YDEGEE. As to this clone: Its target is unknown.

Sequencing used PBMCs, obtained at tuberculosis diagnosis. This receptor was taken from an adult with tuberculosis. The chain has TRBV5-8 and TRBJ1-2; 7 nucleotides match TRBD1. CDR3 region: CASSLDRGIYGYTF. The CDR3 region has the DNA TGTGCCAGCAGCTTGGACAGGGGCATCTATGGCTACACCTTC.